The clone carrying this T cell receptor beta chain was seen just once. The data were taken from a study of T cells in localized non-small cell lung cancer. Sequencing used immunoSEQ multiplex PCR; TCRdb keeps in-frame clones, though not all of them. In the table there are approximately 67,000 clones, roughly 81% of which are singletons. V gave up 3 bases and J gave up 7 bases, with 15 bases separating them. CDR1 and CDR2 from the germline V gene are LNHDA and SQIVND (reference sequence). The CDR3 is 14 amino acids. Sequences were derived from peripheral blood, sampled before any cancer treatment. The chain combines TRBV19 with TRBJ1-1; tentatively, D is TRBD1 (6 bases). This clonotype originated in a female donor over 55 with stage I lung adenocarcinoma. The CDR3 DNA reads TGTGCCAGTAGTATTGATTGGGGGGCGGATGAAGCTTTCTTT. This gives the protein CASSIDWGADEAFF.